These 21 T cell receptor beta chains were all obtained from the same sample, sequenced in a study of identical twins. A single record per CDR3 protein comes from TCRdb applying MiXCR to the 5' RACE reads. The data contain a few hundred thousand distinct CDR3 sequences, roughly 13% of them singletons. This same sample was also taken into another study, of yellow fever vaccine responses in identical twins.

Input material: CD4+ T cells sorted from blood. These receptors originate from a woman in her late teens or twenties in good health.

The chain combines TRBV28 with TRBJ1-5; possibly TRBD1 for D (6 bases). V dropped 8 bases and J dropped 0 bases, with 17 bases sitting between them. This CDR3 is built from 16 residues. Germline loops: CDR1 MDHEN, CDR2 SYDVKM. This CDR3 reads CASLQGGGNSNQPQHF. The CDR3 bases are TGTGCCAGCCTACAGGGCGGGGGGAATAGCAATCAGCCCCAGCATTTT.

This clonotype was observed at least ten times. The chain has TRBV5-1 and TRBJ2-3; a weak D match, TRBD2 (5 bases). Germline lookup yields CDR1 SGHRS and CDR2 YFSETQ. The CDR3 is 11 residues long. Trimming stripped 5 bases from V and 6 bases from J, with 7 bases between. The CDR3 reads CASRTGDTQYF. As DNA, the CDR3 is TGCGCCAGCAGGACGGGGGATACGCAGTATTTT.

In this sample, this clonotype turned up a few times. This chain links TRBV29-1 with TRBJ1-2; D is perhaps TRBD1 (5 bases). The germline V and J ends were trimmed by 1 base and 7 bases, with 16 bases remaining between them. CDR1 is SQVTM, CDR2 ANQGSEA, per germline. This CDR3 spans 14 amino acids. CDR3 DNA: TGCAGCGTTGAAGTCCCCGGGACGATCGGTGGCTACACCTTC. Amino acids: CSVEVPGTIGGYTF.

The chain couples TRBV7-2 to TRBJ2-2, with TRBD2 identical over 8 bases. From germline, CDR1 is SGHTA and CDR2 FQGNSA. The CDR3 consists of 15 residues. With V trimmed by 5 bases and J by 6 bases, 8 bases remained unmatched. Here the CDR3 reads CASSPGGGLAGELFF. CDR3 bases: TGTGCCAGCAGCCCCGGGGGGGGGCTTGCCGGGGAGCTGTTTTTT.

The chain combines TRBV11-1 with TRBJ2-1; TRBD1 or TRBD2 may be the D gene (6 bases each). Germline V gene data show CDR1 as SGHAT and CDR2 as FQDESV (reference sequence). The V end was cut by 1 base, the J end by 9 bases, with 10 bases between. The CDR3 contains 13 residues. In DNA form, the CDR3 reads TGTGCCAGCAGCTTAGTAGAGGGGGGTGAGCAGTTCTTC. Translating gives CASSLVEGGEQFF.

This clonotype was counted between two and nine times. This chain connects TRBV29-1 to TRBJ2-2; TRBD2 matches at 12 bases. V shed 5 bases and J 6 bases; nucleotides not matched to a gene: 1. The CDR3 loop spans 13 amino acids. In germline, CDR1 is SQVTM, CDR2 ANQGSEA. CDR3 amino acids: CSVSSGRAGELFF. The CDR3 coding sequence is TGCAGCGTTTCTAGCGGGAGGGCCGGGGAGCTGTTTTTT.

The chain has TRBV11-2 and TRBJ2-1, with 8 bases lining up with TRBD2. Germline CDR1 SGHAT, CDR2 FQNNGV. This CDR3 contains 15 residues. J was trimmed by 4 bases and V by 3 bases; bases with no gene match: 5. The CDR3 DNA is TGTGCCAGCAGCTTTAGCGGGATAGGTTACAATGAGCAGTTCTTC. As protein: CASSFSGIGYNEQFF.

This clonotype was counted only a few times. The chain combines TRBV6-1 with TRBJ2-5; 13 bases align to TRBD2. Trimming at V came to 5 bases and at J to 7 bases, leaving 10 bases not matched to a gene. Germline V CDR1 and CDR2: MNHNS, SASEGT. This CDR3 is built from 16 residues. The CDR3 DNA reads TGTGCCAGCAGTAGGACTAGCGGGGGTTCAAGAGCGACCCAGTACTTC. This codes for CASSRTSGGSRATQYF.

In its sample, this clonotype was seen a few times. This sequence joins TRBV28 and TRBJ2-2, with a tentative D call TRBD2 (6 bases). This CDR3 spans 14 amino acids. Germline CDR1 MDHEN, CDR2 SYDVKM. Trimming took 7 bases from V and 6 from J, leaving 15 bases between them. The CDR3 DNA reads as TGTGCCAGCACCCGGACTACTCTTGCCGGGGAGCTGTTTTTT. Its protein product is CASTRTTLAGELFF.

The genes are TRBV2 and TRBJ2-3, with D possibly being TRBD2 (5 bases). The CDR3 has 14 residues. Germline V gene lookup returns CDR1 SNHLY and CDR2 FYNNEI. V was cut by 3 bases and J by 3 bases, with 10 bases left in between. The CDR3 is CASSETLATDTQYF. The CDR3 DNA reads as TGTGCCAGCAGTGAGACCCTAGCAACAGATACGCAGTATTTT.

The chain couples TRBV21-1 to TRBJ2-3. TRBV21-1 is reported as a pseudogene. This CDR3 has 14 amino acids. The CDR3 nucleotides read TGTGCCAGCAGCAAAAGGCTCTTAGGACATACGCAGTATTTT. Amino acids: CASSKRLLGHTQYF.

The chain has TRBV4-2 and TRBJ2-5, with 12 bases matching TRBD2. This CDR3 is built from 19 residues. Germline-derived CDR1 and CDR2 are LGHNA and YNFKEQ. V lost 1 base, J lost 5 bases, and 14 bases stayed unmatched. The CDR3 nucleotides read TGTGCCAGCAGCCAAGGTGGTGCTAGCGGGGGGGCGAGAAGTGAGACCCAGTACTTC. Translating gives CASSQGGASGGARSETQYF.

This clonotype has a handful of counts. The chain carries TRBV5-1 and TRBJ2-5, with D unresolved. Germline CDR1 SGHRS, CDR2 YFSETQ. The CDR3 length is 9 residues. Trimming stripped 4 bases from V and 8 bases from J, with 3 bases between. CDR3 DNA sequence: TGCGCCAGCAGCATAACCCAGTACTTC. Translation gives CASSITQYF.

The J gene is TRBJ1-1, the V gene TRBV5-6; no clear D. This CDR3 comprises 13 residues. Trimming removed 5 bases from V and 1 base from J, with 9 bases in between. The V gene's germline CDR1 is SGHDT and CDR2 YYEEEE. The CDR3 sequence is CASSYTANTEAFF. The CDR3 nucleotides are TGTGCCAGCAGTTATACAGCGAACACTGAAGCTTTCTTT.

There are many counts of this clonotype. The V gene is TRBV6-2 or TRBV6-3, the J gene TRBJ2-7; 9 positions match TRBD2. With 0 bases clipped from V and 4 bases from J, the junction kept 1 base outside the gene matches. Germline V gene data show CDR1 as MNHEY and CDR2 as SVGEGT. The CDR3 sequence is 14 residues long. The CDR3 DNA is TGTGCCAGCAGTTACTCTAGCGGGAGTTACGAGCAGTACTTC. Its protein is CASSYSSGSYEQYF.

This clonotype has a handful of counts. The chain uses TRBV6-5 and TRBJ1-4; 10 bases agree with TRBD1. In germline, CDR1 is MNHEY, CDR2 SVGAGI. V trimming: 2 bases; J trimming: 6 bases; junction bases outside the gene matches: 3. The CDR3 consists of 15 residues. In nucleotides, the CDR3 is TGTGCCAGCAGTTACCGCGGACAGGGGGATGAAAAACTGTTTTTT. It encodes CASSYRGQGDEKLFF.

V usage is TRBV10-3 and J usage is TRBJ2-1, with 7 bases fitting TRBD2. This CDR3 has 15 amino acids. Trimming removed 10 bases from V and 0 bases from J; junction bases left unmatched: 9. Germline loops: CDR1 ENHRY, CDR2 SYGVKD. CDR3: CATLVGGSSYNEQFF. In DNA, the CDR3 is TGTGCCACCCTAGTGGGGGGGAGCTCCTACAATGAGCAGTTCTTC.

The sample holds a few counts of this clonotype. The chain has TRBV2 and TRBJ2-7; TRBD1 matches at 7 bases. In germline, CDR1 is SNHLY, CDR2 FYNNEI. Trimming took 5 bases from V and 2 from J; bases not matched to a gene: 3. There are 13 residues in the CDR3. The CDR3 loop is CASSTGVTYEQYF. CDR3 nucleotides: TGTGCCAGCAGTACAGGGGTGACCTACGAGCAGTACTTC.

This clonotype was detected only a few times. J is TRBJ2-1 and V is TRBV10-3; tentative D call: TRBD1 (6 bases). CDR1 ENHRY and CDR2 SYGVKD come from the germline V gene. Trimming removed 2 bases from V and 4 bases from J, with 15 bases in between. CDR3 length: 16 residues. The CDR3 DNA is TGTGCCATCAGTGAGAGCCGGACAGAAGTGTACAATGAGCAGTTCTTC. The encoded protein is CAISESRTEVYNEQFF.

The gene calls are TRBV18 and TRBJ2-5; D is unresolved. CDR3 length: 13 residues. V shed 0 bases and J shed 7 bases, with 9 bases lying between them. Germline V gene data show CDR1 as KGHSH and CDR2 as LQKENI. The CDR3, as DNA: TGTGCCAGCTCACCACCGGTTTTAGGGACCCAGTACTTC. It is translated as CASSPPVLGTQYF.

This chain links TRBV12-3 or TRBV12-4 with TRBJ2-7; D gene uncertain. The CDR3 sequence is 13 residues long. V was pared by 5 bases and J by 4 bases, with 12 bases between. CDR3 nucleotide sequence: TGTGCCAGCAGTCCGGCGGCTGGGTACGAGCAGTACTTC. Its protein is CASSPAAGYEQYF.